Included here is one TCR beta chain sequence, with context. The antigen is unknown. The germline V gene encodes CDR1 SGHKS and CDR2 YYEKEE (reference sequence). The germline V and J ends were trimmed by 4 bases and 3 bases, with 16 bases remaining between them. The CDR3 consists of 16 residues. This entry belongs to a study of T cell responses to AZD1222 COVID-19 vaccine. Whole-study findings and limits: Females outnumbered males among donors, who were mostly white British; clonal diversity was possibly underestimated. There were vaccine-associated CD4 TCRs across spike, dominant at 160-218 and 743-854.

Repertoires were generated with immunoSEQ multiplex PCR, while TCRdb's copy carries only in-frame clones and drops some. This table holds nearly 90,000 clones, about 90% found once. This chain connects TRBV5-5 to TRBJ1-4; D not resolved. The TCR sequence derives from an adult in good health. Here the sequenced sample was peripheral blood, taken on day 0 of MenACWY control vaccination. This CDR3 is CASSPLALWANEKLFF. The CDR3 nucleotides read TGTGCCAGCAGCCCCCTGGCGTTATGGGCTAATGAAAAACTGTTTTTT.